This entry lists 13 T cell receptor beta chains sequenced from one sample in a study of blood T cells in healthy people across ages. Using a J-beta primer mix together with a sample-barcoded 5' primer, a second PCR was run for roughly 7 to 12 cycles. TCRdb redid the calling of the 5' RACE reads with MiXCR, one entry per CDR3 protein. The sample lists 980,000 or so distinct CDR3 sequences; under 50% were seen once. The material sequenced was blood. The receptor source for this set is a man younger than 40 in good health.

The chain carries TRBV29-1 and TRBJ1-2, with D possibly being TRBD1 (5 bases). With 6 bases removed from V and 4 bases from J, the gap between germline ends came to 12 bases. The CDR3 contains 12 residues. Germline V CDR1 and CDR2: SQVTM, ANQGSEA. CDR3 coding DNA: TGCAGCGTGGGACGGGCGACCTATGGCTACACCTTC. Protein sequence: CSVGRATYGYTF.

A few counts support this clonotype. The chain combines TRBV30 with TRBJ2-7; possible D gene TRBD1, 5 bases. Per germline, CDR1 GTSNPN and CDR2 SVGIG (reference sequence). The CDR3 runs 13 residues. Trimming shortened V by 2 bases and J by 3 bases, and 11 bases separated the two germline ends. In DNA, the CDR3 is TGTGCCTGGAGTTTAGGACAAAACTACGAGCAGTACTTC. It encodes CAWSLGQNYEQYF. Variable domain in full (rest from reference TRBV30 and TRBJ2-7): SQTIHQWPATLVQPVGSPLSLECTVEGTSNPNLYWYRQAAGRGLQLLFYSVGIGQISSEVPQNLSASRPQDRQFILSSKKLLLSDSGFYLCAWSLGQNYEQYFGPGTRLTVT.

This chain connects TRBV13 to TRBJ2-7; D is uncertain. V lost 0 bases to trimming and J lost 2 bases, with 11 bases between them. Germline assignment: CDR1 PRHDT and CDR2 FYEKMQ (reference sequence). This CDR3 has 15 amino acids. DNA of the CDR3: TGTGCCAGCAGCTTAGGGAGGAGCGAGACCTACGAGCAGTACTTC. The encoded protein is CASSLGRSETYEQYF.

The V call is TRBV6-5, the J call TRBJ1-1; D call uncertain. V shed 6 bases and J shed 1 base, with 12 bases lying between them. The CDR3 contains 14 residues. Germline CDR1 reads MNHEY; CDR2 reads SVGAGI. The DNA of the CDR3 is TGTGCCAGCAGCCTAGACTACACGAACACTGAAGCTTTCTTT. This gives the protein CASSLDYTNTEAFF.

This chain joins TRBV4-2 and TRBJ2-7; a weak D match, TRBD1 (6 bases). V was shortened by 2 bases and J by 3 bases, with 14 bases between the two germline ends. This CDR3 comprises 15 residues. CDR1 is LGHNA, CDR2 YNFKEQ, per germline. CDR3 bases: TGTGCCAGCAGCCAAACACAGGGCGAGGGCTACGAGCAGTACTTC. The encoded protein is CASSQTQGEGYEQYF.

This chain's CDR3 is CASRRDRGPYEQYF. CDR3 bases: TGTGCCAGCAGGCGGGACAGGGGTCCCTACGAGCAGTACTTC. V gene TRBV6-2 or TRBV6-3 combines with J gene TRBJ2-7; TRBD1 aligns across 10 bases. The CDR3 totals 14 residues. The trim removed 6 bases at V and 2 bases at J, leaving 4 bases unmatched. Germline CDR1 is MNHEY and CDR2 is SVGEGT.

This clonotype appeared once. The genes are TRBV7-2 and TRBJ2-7; 8 bases are a match to TRBD1. V lost 5 bases to trimming and J lost 3 bases; unmatched junction nucleotides: 12. Germline values: CDR1 SGHTA, CDR2 FQGNSA. This CDR3 region has 16 residues. The CDR3, as DNA: TGTGCCAGCAGCCCCTCCCGGCAGGGGGCGGGCTACGAGCAGTACTTC. Its protein is CASSPSRQGAGYEQYF.

In this sample, this clonotype turned up once. A much larger clone is a single base away; this may be a read error. The V and J genes are TRBV4-3 and TRBJ2-3; 9 bases match TRBD2. V lost 0 bases and J lost 7; bases outside the gene matches: 5. This CDR3 contains 15 residues. Germline CDR1 and CDR2: LGHNA and YSLEER. CDR3 protein: CASSQDGGGANTQYF. Here the CDR3 DNA reads TGCGCCAGCAGCCAAGACGGCGGGGGGGCGAATACGCAGTATTTT.

This clonotype was seen a handful of times. The CDR3 nucleotides are TGTGCCAGCGGGGTGGCAGGATGGGGAGAGACCCAGTACTTC. It translates to CASGVAGWGETQYF. The V and J genes are TRBV6-2 or TRBV6-3 and TRBJ2-5; D call uncertain. This CDR3 is 14 amino acids long. Per germline, CDR1 MNHEY and CDR2 SVGEGT. The germline V and J ends were trimmed by 8 bases and 4 bases, with 17 bases remaining between them.

In its sample, this clonotype was seen many times. V is TRBV6-2 or TRBV6-3 and J is TRBJ2-7, with D perhaps TRBD1 or TRBD2 (5 bases each). The CDR3 length is 15 residues. Germline assignment: CDR1 MNHEY and CDR2 SVGEGT. V was pared by 2 bases and J by 4 bases, with 15 bases between. The CDR3 here is CASSYTQGVPYEQYF. The CDR3 DNA reads as TGTGCCAGCAGTTACACGCAGGGAGTTCCGTACGAGCAGTACTTC.

The V call is TRBV7-9, the J call TRBJ1-2; TRBD1 is a possible D gene (5 bases). CDR1 SEHNR and CDR2 FQNEAQ come from the germline V gene (reference sequence). The germline V and J ends were trimmed by 4 bases and 8 bases, with 11 bases remaining between them. CDR3 size: 12 residues. CDR3 amino acids: CASSSAGRGYTF. In DNA form, the CDR3 reads TGTGCCAGCAGCTCGGCAGGGAGAGGCTACACCTTC.

As to this clonotype: The junction differs from germline at one of its ends, possibly a read error. The V call is TRBV29-1, the J call TRBJ1-2; maybe TRBD1 (5 bases). From germline, CDR1 is SQVTM and CDR2 ANQGSEA. The CDR3 runs 11 residues. Here the CDR3 reads CSVDGGDGHTF. The CDR3, as DNA: TGCAGCGTTGATGGGGGAGATGGCCACACCTTC.

The chain links TRBV18 to TRBJ2-5; 10 nucleotides align to TRBD1. This CDR3 is 15 amino acids long. V lost 4 bases to trimming and J lost 2 bases; unmatched junction nucleotides: 4. CDR1 is KGHSH, CDR2 LQKENI, per germline. CDR3 coding DNA: TGTGCCAGCTCACGCGGACAGGGGGAACAAGAGACCCAGTACTTC. It specifies CASSRGQGEQETQYF.